A single sample is the source of the 14 T cell receptor beta chains below, sequenced in a study of spatial heterogeneity in lung cancer. Overall study results and limits: Tumoral mutation counts were tracked by counts of expanded intratumoral alpha and beta TCRs.

TCRdb reprocessed the 5' RACE reads via MiXCR and lists one record per CDR3 protein. The repertoire holds about 1,200 distinct CDR3 sequences, with approximately 14% as singletons. Noted time point: sample taken at primary tumor resection. These TCRs' antigens remain unknown. The material sequenced was lung tumor tissue, taken at surgery. Receptors originate from a male donor with early-stage non-small cell lung cancer.

This clonotype ranks as large (0.1 to 1%). The rearrangement joins TRBV4-3 to TRBJ2-1, with 11 positions matching TRBD2. Per the germline V gene, CDR1 is LGHNA and CDR2 is YSLEER. V was pared by 0 bases and J by 0 bases, with 4 bases of the junction left unmatched. This CDR3 comprises 18 residues. CDR3 residues: CASSQERLAGSSYNEQFF. Here the CDR3 DNA reads TGCGCCAGCAGCCAAGAGAGACTAGCGGGGAGCTCCTACAATGAGCAGTTCTTC.

This clonotype was observed a handful of times. The CDR3 sequence: CATVADPQGQPQHF. The CDR3 region has the DNA TGTGCCACAGTCGCGGACCCTCAGGGTCAGCCCCAGCATTTT. The genes are TRBV10-3 and TRBJ1-5; the D gene is possibly TRBD1 (5 bases). V was trimmed by 10 bases and J by 6 bases, leaving 19 bases between them. CDR3 length: 14 residues. Germline V gives CDR1 ENHRY, CDR2 SYGVKD.

This clonotype is large by share. CDR3 loop: CASSESRPGRRGIQYF. CDR3 bases: TGTGCCAGCAGTGAATCACGGCCGGGACGCAGAGGCATTCAGTACTTC. This rearrangement joins TRBV25-1 to TRBJ2-4; the D call may be TRBD1 or TRBD2 (5 bases each). This CDR3 is 16 amino acids long. V was clipped by 1 base and J by 9 bases, with 19 bases between them. The germline CDR1 and CDR2 sequences are MGHDK and SYGVNS.

The V call is TRBV12-3 or TRBV12-4, the J call TRBJ2-3; the D gene is possibly TRBD2 (5 bases). The CDR3 runs 17 residues. Trimming cost V 0 bases and J 3 bases, with 16 bases left between them. The CDR3 region has the DNA TGTGCCAGCAGTTTAGCGCGGGTGGTAACGATTACAGATACGCAGTATTTT. Its translation: CASSLARVVTITDTQYF.

Relative to its sample, this clonotype is medium-sized (0.01 to 0.1%). The chain joins TRBV6-6 to TRBJ1-1; 7 positions agree with TRBD1. With 8 bases clipped from V and 5 bases from J, the junction kept 8 bases outside the gene matches. The CDR3 has 13 residues. Germline CDR1 is MNHNY and CDR2 is SVGAGI (reference sequence). The CDR3 loop reads CASLRGGLTEAFF. The CDR3 DNA reads TGTGCCAGCTTAAGAGGGGGCTTGACTGAAGCTTTCTTT.

The rearrangement uses TRBV5-4 and TRBJ2-7, with D perhaps TRBD2 (5 bases). Germline assignment: CDR1 SGHNT and CDR2 YYREEE (reference sequence). V was shortened by 0 bases and J by 2 bases, with 9 bases between the two germline ends. CDR3 length equals 14 residues. Here the CDR3 reads CASSLAEGAYEQYF. CDR3 DNA sequence: TGTGCCAGCAGCTTGGCCGAGGGAGCCTACGAGCAGTACTTC.

Within the sample, this clonotype is medium-sized. This chain links TRBV6-5 with TRBJ1-5; the D is unclear. With 2 bases removed from V and 3 bases from J, the gap between germline ends came to 8 bases. The germline V gene encodes CDR1 MNHEY and CDR2 SVGAGI. The CDR3 sequence is 14 residues long. This CDR3 is CASSYRPTNQPQHF. In DNA form, the CDR3 reads TGTGCCAGCAGTTACCGGCCAACCAATCAGCCCCAGCATTTT.

In its sample, this clonotype is large. This chain connects TRBV2 to TRBJ1-4, with 8 bases matching TRBD1. The length of the CDR3 is 14 residues. Trimming cost V 6 bases and J 5 bases; bases outside gene matches: 5. Germline V gives CDR1 SNHLY, CDR2 FYNNEI. The CDR3: CASRDRTGNEKLFF. CDR3 nucleotides: TGTGCCAGCAGAGACAGGACAGGGAATGAAAAACTGTTTTTT.

In its sample, this clonotype ranks as large. The rearrangement joins TRBV6-2 or TRBV6-3 to TRBJ2-1; TRBD1 matches at 9 bases. This CDR3 is 14 amino acids long. CDR1 and CDR2 (germline): MNHEY, SVGEGT. The V segment lost 7 bases and the J segment 8 bases; nucleotides outside the gene matches: 9. CDR3 DNA: TGTGCCAGCACGACCGGACAGGGGAGACATGAGCAGTTCTTC. Protein sequence: CASTTGQGRHEQFF.

The chain couples TRBV4-2 to TRBJ2-1; D tentatively reads TRBD1 or TRBD2 (5 bases each). Germline loops: CDR1 LGHNA, CDR2 YNFKEQ. With 3 bases removed from V and 0 bases from J, the gap between germline ends came to 12 bases. This CDR3 has 16 residues. The CDR3 sequence: CASSQAGTSSYNEQFF. The CDR3 DNA follows: TGTGCCAGCAGCCAGGCCGGGACCAGCTCCTACAATGAGCAGTTCTTC.

This clonotype is termed medium-sized. The rearrangement links TRBV6-4 to TRBJ2-7; unclear D gene. The CDR3 runs 14 residues. The V end lost 2 bases, the J end lost 5 bases, and 13 bases lay between the germline ends. CDR1 and CDR2 (germline): MRHNA, SNTAGT. CDR3 in DNA: TGTGCCAGCAGTGACACCAGACGGGTTGACGAGCAGTACTTC. This translates into CASSDTRRVDEQYF.

This clonotype is medium-sized by share. The chain recombines TRBV6-6 with TRBJ2-3, with D tentatively TRBD1 or TRBD2 (5 bases each). V was clipped by 0 bases and J by 1 base, with 8 bases between them. The CDR3 has 15 amino acids. The V gene's germline CDR1 is MNHNY and CDR2 SVGAGI (reference sequence). In nucleotides, the CDR3 is TGTGCCAGCAGTTACTCACGGGGCCGCACAGATACGCAGTATTTT. Its translation: CASSYSRGRTDTQYF.

A few counts support this clonotype. The J gene is TRBJ1-1, the V gene TRBV2; D unclear. The CDR3 is 13 amino acids. Germline CDR1 and CDR2: SNHLY and FYNNEI. V was cut by 2 bases and J by 1 base, with 5 bases left in between. CDR3 protein: CASSELENTEAFF. The CDR3 nucleotides are TGTGCCAGCAGTGAATTAGAGAACACTGAAGCTTTCTTT.

Details on this clonotype: This clone may be a read error of a much larger clone one base away. The chain combines TRBV14 with TRBJ1-2; 7 positions match TRBD1. CDR3 length: 13 residues. Germline V gene lookup returns CDR1 SGHDN and CDR2 FVKESK. The CDR3 loop is CVSSSGQFYGYTF. The DNA for the CDR3 is TGTGTCAGCAGCTCGGGACAGTTCTATGGCTACACCTTC.